The T cell receptor (beta chain) described here comes from a study of blood T cells in healthy people across ages. The wider study: For every two T cells, template switching captured about one barcoded beta molecule.

Per individual sample, total RNA of at least 5 micrograms was extracted. The CDR3 covers 12 residues. V lost 6 bases and J lost 9, with 12 bases in between. Germline CDR1 is ENHRY and CDR2 is SYGVKD. Using a J-beta primer mix together with a sample-barcoded 5' primer, a second PCR was run for 7 to 11 cycles. Every single cDNA molecule received a tag from a template-switch adaptor with 12 random nucleotides. TCRdb re-derived calls from the 5' RACE reads in MiXCR, one entry per CDR3 protein. The table lists about 780,000 distinct CDR3 sequences, about 42% of them singletons. Sequenced input: blood. This receptor was taken from an elderly man in good health. The V gene is TRBV10-3, the J gene TRBJ2-1; D ambiguous. CDR3 in DNA: TGTGCCATCAGCCTCGACTTGGGTGAGCAGTTCTTC. Protein product: CAISLDLGEQFF.